The present T cell receptor (beta chain) was sequenced within a study of T cell changes during pregnancy in multiple sclerosis. This clone is a singleton in its sample. Trimming removed 1 base from V and 4 bases from J; junction bases left unmatched: 7. CDR3 length: 17 amino acids. Looked up from germline, CDR1 is MGHRA and CDR2 is YSYEKL. Profiled with immunoSEQ multiplex PCR; TCRdb holds only in-frame clones, not every one. The sample records 70,000 or so clones, over 80% being singletons. This material consisted of CD4+ T cells from peripheral blood mononuclear cells, taken before pregnancy. V usage is TRBV4-1 and J usage is TRBJ2-1, with TRBD2 identical over 10 bases. This sequence originates from a female donor with multiple sclerosis, enrolled in a pregnancy study. The CDR3 reads CASSQGPAGGPYNEQFF. CDR3 DNA sequence: TGCGCCAGCAGCCAAGGACCAGCGGGAGGGCCTTACAATGAGCAGTTCTTC.